Listed below are T cell receptor beta chains from one sample, sequenced in a study of CD8 T cells in ankylosing spondylitis. Each CDR3 protein gets one entry after TCRdb re-called the 5' RACE reads with MiXCR. This sample has about 250,000 distinct CDR3 sequences, with 30% to 35% found just once. What was sequenced was blood, either unsorted or a sorted T cell fraction (not recorded which). Source of these receptors: a male donor with ankylosing spondylitis or in good health (not recorded which). Each CDR3 is given with its conserved first and last residue.

J	length	V	CDR3
TRBJ2-2	13	TRBV4-1	CAGGSGGGGELFF
TRBJ2-1	13	TRBV20-1	CSWTRPPANEQFF
TRBJ2-2	18	TRBV11-1	CASSSPSGLADTTGELFF
TRBJ2-1	18	TRBV25-1	CASSERGEGAQNYNEQFF
TRBJ1-4	15	TRBV12-3/TRBV12-4	CASSPRTTGEEKLFF
TRBJ1-3	15	TRBV7-8	CASSLQGARGNTIYF
TRBJ1-3	15	TRBV12-3/TRBV12-4	CASSLGVHSGNTIYF
TRBJ2-7	13	TRBV27	CASRGPRAYEQYF
TRBJ2-3	14	TRBV29-1	CSVEELANTDTQYF
TRBJ2-3	16	TRBV10-3	CAISGLFGGGPDTQYF
TRBJ2-2	14	TRBV27	CASSLLPNAGELFF
TRBJ2-7	15	TRBV7-2	CASSLGLGDSYEQYF
TRBJ2-7	12	TRBV20-1	CSPATVMDEQYF
TRBJ2-1	14	TRBV20-1	CSARWDRGLDEQFF
TRBJ1-2	15	TRBV7-2	CASTSPGQGDYGYTF
TRBJ1-6	14	TRBV12-3/TRBV12-4	CASSHDRDNSPLHF
TRBJ2-7	15	TRBV20-1	CSARAPRTGGNEQYF
TRBJ2-7	14	TRBV5-1	CASSLGGHLYEQYF
TRBJ1-2	10	TRBV29-1	CSVEDYGYTF
TRBJ2-3	15	TRBV20-1	CSASPGLAGGDTQYF
TRBJ1-4	15	TRBV20-1	CSARLTGGIAEKLFF
TRBJ2-4	18	TRBV28	CASSARPGTGGYENIQYF
TRBJ2-3	15	TRBV4-1	CASSSLAGGPDTQYF
TRBJ1-5	17	TRBV7-8	CASSSLEGLRGNQPQHF
TRBJ1-1	16	TRBV12-3/TRBV12-4	CASSPRQGPGNTEAFF
TRBJ1-1	15	TRBV29-1	CSVEPGGFLNAEAFF
TRBJ2-1	14	TRBV29-1	CTILRADSYNEQFF
TRBJ2-3	10	TRBV12-3/TRBV12-4	CASSFQTQYF
TRBJ2-3	15	TRBV5-1	CASSNWDSTTDTQYF
TRBJ2-7	13	TRBV7-6	CASSAYPTYEQYF
TRBJ2-1	15	TRBV29-1	CSVIFGEPPYNEQFF